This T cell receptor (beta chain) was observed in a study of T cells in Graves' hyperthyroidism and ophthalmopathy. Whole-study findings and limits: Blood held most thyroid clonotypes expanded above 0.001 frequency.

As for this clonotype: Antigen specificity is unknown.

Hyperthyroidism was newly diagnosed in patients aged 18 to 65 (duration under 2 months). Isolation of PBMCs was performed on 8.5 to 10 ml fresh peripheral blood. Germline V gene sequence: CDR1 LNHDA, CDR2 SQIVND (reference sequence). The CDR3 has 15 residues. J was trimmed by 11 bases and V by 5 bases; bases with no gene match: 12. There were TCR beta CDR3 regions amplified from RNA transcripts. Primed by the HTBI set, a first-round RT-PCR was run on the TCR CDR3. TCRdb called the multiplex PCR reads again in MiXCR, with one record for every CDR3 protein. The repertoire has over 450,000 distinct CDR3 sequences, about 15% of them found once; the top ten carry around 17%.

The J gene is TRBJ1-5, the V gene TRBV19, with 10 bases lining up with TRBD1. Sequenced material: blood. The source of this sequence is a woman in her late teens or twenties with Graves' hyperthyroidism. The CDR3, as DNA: TGTGCCAGTAGTGCACCGGGACAGGGGTTGAGGACCCAGCATTTT. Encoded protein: CASSAPGQGLRTQHF.